Described below is a single T cell receptor (beta chain) sequence and its context. Antigen unknown. MiXCR, applied by TCRdb to the RT-PCR reads, yields one record per CDR3 protein. Of over 650,000 distinct CDR3 sequences in the sample, around 20% were seen once. This record belongs to a study of response to subunit inactivated influenza vaccine. Study conclusions and caveats: The authors proposed limited new T cell recruitment per seasonal influenza vaccination.

Germline assignment: CDR1 LGHDT and CDR2 YNNKEL (reference sequence). With 2 bases removed from V and 7 bases from J, the gap between germline ends came to 15 bases. This CDR3 has 14 residues. The clonotype originates from a man aged 45 to 65 who received an inactivated influenza vaccine. The J gene is TRBJ2-7, the V gene TRBV3-1; possibly TRBD2 for D (6 bases). The sequencing used PBMCs from blood, collected around 5 days after vaccination. Here the CDR3 reads CASSQPTRSREQYF. CDR3 DNA sequence: TGTGCCAGCAGCCAACCGACTAGGTCGAGGGAGCAGTACTTC.